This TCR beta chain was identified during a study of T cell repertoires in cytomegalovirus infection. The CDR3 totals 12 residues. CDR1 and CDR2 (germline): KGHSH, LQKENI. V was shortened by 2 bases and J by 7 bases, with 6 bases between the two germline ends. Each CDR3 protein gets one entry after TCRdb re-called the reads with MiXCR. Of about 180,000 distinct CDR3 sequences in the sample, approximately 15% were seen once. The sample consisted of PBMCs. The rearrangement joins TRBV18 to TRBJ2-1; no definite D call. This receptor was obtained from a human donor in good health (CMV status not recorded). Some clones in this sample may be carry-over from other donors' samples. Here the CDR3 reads CASSPIENEQFF. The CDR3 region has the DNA TGTGCCAGCTCACCAATTGAGAATGAGCAGTTCTTC.